One sample yielded the 25 T cell receptor beta chains listed below, sequenced in a study of cytomegalovirus exposure and HLA in healthy donors. The method was immunoSEQ multiplex PCR; TCRdb's version includes in-frame clones alone and lacks a portion of them. The sample carries 200,000 to 250,000 clones, roughly 91% recorded once. Sequenced input: PBMCs. These receptors were obtained from a young woman in good health and CMV-seropositive.

V is TRBV27 and J is TRBJ2-5, with D maybe TRBD1 (7 bases). The CDR3 totals 17 residues. Looked up from germline, CDR1 is MNHEY and CDR2 is SMNVEV (reference sequence). Trimming removed 0 bases from V and 4 bases from J, with 18 bases in between. CDR3 bases: TGTGCCAGCAGTTTATCCCCAGGGGGGCTCGAAAGAGAGACCCAGTACTTC. Its protein product is CASSLSPGGLERETQYF.

This chain connects TRBV10-2 to TRBJ1-5; unclear D gene. V was shortened by 5 bases and J by 0 bases, with 5 bases between the two germline ends. This CDR3 spans 13 amino acids. The germline CDR1 and CDR2 sequences are WSHSY and SAAADI. DNA of the CDR3: TGCGCCAGCAGTTATTATAGCAATCAGCCCCAGCATTTT. This encodes CASSYYSNQPQHF.

The rearrangement joins TRBV6-1 to TRBJ2-2; a weak D match, TRBD2 (6 bases). This CDR3 comprises 13 residues. The germline V gene encodes CDR1 MNHNS and CDR2 SASEGT. CDR3 coding DNA: TGTGCGGCAGGGACTTATAACACCGGGGAGCTGTTTTTT. Encoded protein: CAAGTYNTGELFF.

This rearrangement joins TRBV4-2 to TRBJ1-5, with 9 bases that match TRBD1. The V gene end was trimmed by 2 bases and the J gene end by 5 bases; junction bases not matched to a gene: 1. Germline V lookup: CDR1 LGHNA, CDR2 YNFKEQ. CDR3 length: 14 residues. The CDR3 spells CASSQWTGDQPQHF. CDR3 in DNA: TGTGCCAGCAGCCAATGGACAGGGGATCAGCCCCAGCATTTT.

V gene TRBV28 combines with J gene TRBJ1-2, with D possibly matching TRBD1 (6 bases). This CDR3 spans 14 amino acids. Germline loops: CDR1 MDHEN, CDR2 SYDVKM. V was clipped by 7 bases and J by 6 bases, with 18 bases between them. As DNA, the CDR3 is TGTGCCAGCAATTCACCTACAGGGTTCAATGGCTACACCTTC. The encoded protein is CASNSPTGFNGYTF.

The chain carries TRBV5-1 and TRBJ2-7; 9 bases fit TRBD1. V dropped 4 bases and J dropped 3; count of bases not matched to a gene: 11. Germline V gene data show CDR1 as SGHRS and CDR2 as YFSETQ. This CDR3 region has 16 residues. CDR3 in amino acids: CASSPYPRQGVYEQYF. CDR3 nucleotides: TGCGCCAGCAGCCCTTACCCACGACAGGGGGTCTACGAGCAGTACTTC.

The gene calls are TRBV5-1 and TRBJ1-1, with 9 bases aligning to TRBD1. CDR1 is SGHRS, CDR2 YFSETQ, per germline. V gave up 6 bases and J gave up 1 base; unmatched junction bases: 1. The CDR3 is 13 residues long. This CDR3 is CASTGQGNTEAFF. CDR3 coding DNA: TGCGCCAGCACGGGACAGGGGAACACTGAAGCTTTCTTT.

V and J are TRBV7-9 and TRBJ2-2; 7 bases line up with TRBD2. V shed 5 bases and J 0 bases; nucleotides not matched to a gene: 6. There are 16 residues in the CDR3. Germline V gene sequence: CDR1 SEHNR, CDR2 FQNEAQ (reference sequence). The CDR3 sequence is CASSPWAGANTGELFF. CDR3 nucleotide sequence: TGTGCCAGCAGCCCGTGGGCGGGAGCGAACACCGGGGAGCTGTTTTTT.

This clone has only a few counts. This chain connects TRBV18 to TRBJ1-5; D possibly corresponds to TRBD1 (6 bases). Germline CDR1 KGHSH, CDR2 LQKENI. Trimming left V 2 bases short and J 5 bases short, with 10 bases between. CDR3 length: 14 amino acids. The DNA for the CDR3 is TGTGCCAGCTCACCAGGAGCAGGGGATCAGCCCCAGCATTTT. It codes for CASSPGAGDQPQHF.

The chain joins TRBV28 to TRBJ1-1; D perhaps matches TRBD1 (5 bases). The CDR3 extends over 15 amino acids. Per the germline V gene, CDR1 is MDHEN and CDR2 is SYDVKM. The V end lost 3 bases, the J end lost 3 bases, and 14 bases lay between the germline ends. In DNA, the CDR3 is TGTGCCAGCAGTTTCGACCCAGGGATGGACACTGAAGCTTTCTTT. It encodes CASSFDPGMDTEAFF.

V usage is TRBV2 and J usage is TRBJ2-3, with 8 bases matching TRBD1. The CDR3 totals 15 residues. Germline V gives CDR1 SNHLY, CDR2 FYNNEI. J gave up 4 bases and V 6 bases, and 9 bases lay outside the gene matches. The CDR3 reads CASSLQGGGSDTQYF. The CDR3 DNA sequence: TGTGCCAGCAGCTTACAGGGGGGCGGATCAGATACGCAGTATTTT.

This chain connects TRBV20-1 to TRBJ2-7; D unclear. Trimming cost V 7 bases and J 4 bases, with 11 bases left between them. Germline V gives CDR1 DFQATT, CDR2 SNEGSKA (reference sequence). The length of the CDR3 is 11 residues. This CDR3 is CSVSRSYEQYF. In DNA, the CDR3 is TGCAGTGTCTCGAGGAGTTACGAGCAGTACTTC.

The chain has TRBV27 and TRBJ2-3; tentative D call: TRBD1 (6 bases). The V end was cut by 5 bases, the J end by 4 bases, with 10 bases between. The CDR3 runs to 13 residues. Germline V CDR1 and CDR2: MNHEY, SMNVEV (reference sequence). The CDR3 DNA is TGTGCCAGCAGTGTGACAGGTCCAGATACGCAGTATTTT. It specifies CASSVTGPDTQYF.

The chain links TRBV5-1 to TRBJ2-7; 8 bases are a match to TRBD1. The CDR3 runs 16 residues. Losses at the gene ends were 0 bases for V and 0 bases for J; bases not matched to a gene: 5. Germline V gives CDR1 SGHRS, CDR2 YFSETQ. The CDR3 loop is CASSLAWDRSSYEQYF. CDR3 nucleotide sequence: TGCGCCAGCAGCTTGGCCTGGGACAGGAGCTCCTACGAGCAGTACTTC. Based on the CDR3 plus reference TRBV5-1 and TRBJ2-7, the full variable domain is KAGVTQTPRYLIKTRGQQVTLSCSPISGHRSVSWYQQTPGQGLQFLFEYFSETQRNKGNFPGRFSGRQFSNSRSEMNVSTLELGDSALYLCASSLAWDRSSYEQYFGPGTRLTVT.

This chain connects TRBV9 to TRBJ2-7, with 9 bases that match TRBD2. V gave up 1 base and J gave up 1 base; unmatched junction bases: 6. This CDR3 contains 16 residues. Germline V CDR1 and CDR2: SGDLS, YYNGEE. This chain's CDR3 is CASSVSGTSPSYEQYF. The CDR3 nucleotides read TGTGCCAGCAGCGTATCGGGGACTAGCCCTTCCTACGAGCAGTACTTC.

The chain has TRBV28 and TRBJ2-7; no firm D call. Germline V lookup: CDR1 MDHEN, CDR2 SYDVKM. V gave up 1 base and J gave up 3 bases, with 13 bases separating them. CDR3 length: 15 amino acids. In DNA form, the CDR3 reads TGTGCCAGCAGTTTATTGGCAGGTGCACACTACGAGCAGTACTTC. Translation: CASSLLAGAHYEQYF.

V and J are TRBV10-3 and TRBJ1-5; a possible D gene is TRBD1 (6 bases). The length of the CDR3 is 16 residues. Germline V CDR1 and CDR2: ENHRY, SYGVKD. The germline V and J ends were trimmed by 3 bases and 0 bases, with 12 bases remaining between them. CDR3 nucleotide sequence: TGTGCCATCAGTGATATTGGGGGACATAGCAATCAGCCCCAGCATTTT. As protein: CAISDIGGHSNQPQHF.

CDR3 sequence reads: CGSGRSYGYTF. In DNA form, the CDR3 reads TGTGGTAGCGGGCGCTCCTATGGCTACACCTTC. The chain links TRBV30 to TRBJ1-2, with no clear D. This CDR3 has 11 amino acids. Looked up from germline, CDR1 is GTSNPN and CDR2 is SVGIG (reference sequence).

This chain connects TRBV27 to TRBJ2-1; TRBD2 matches at 13 bases. Trimming removed 5 bases from V and 2 bases from J; junction bases left unmatched: 3. Germline V CDR1 and CDR2: MNHEY, SMNVEV (reference sequence). The CDR3 runs to 16 residues. CDR3 DNA sequence: TGTGCCAGCAGTCGACTAGCGGGAGGTCCCTACAATGAGCAGTTCTTC. As protein: CASSRLAGGPYNEQFF.

This clone showed up just a few times. The genes are TRBV25-1 and TRBJ2-3; 14 nucleotides match TRBD2. This CDR3 has 17 residues. V trimming: 6 bases; J trimming: 0 bases; junction bases outside the gene matches: 5. Germline V gene lookup returns CDR1 MGHDK and CDR2 SYGVNS. In DNA form, the CDR3 reads TGTGCCAGCAGCGGGACTAGCGGGAGCACTAGCACAGATACGCAGTATTTT. Translating gives CASSGTSGSTSTDTQYF.

The gene calls are TRBV6-6 and TRBJ1-2; tentative D call: TRBD1 (6 bases). The germline CDR1 and CDR2 sequences are MNHNY and SVGAGI (reference sequence). V lost 5 bases, J lost 0 bases, and 13 bases lay in between. The CDR3 totals 15 residues. CDR3 nucleotide sequence: TGTGCCAGCAGTCAATCAGGGGTCGCTAACTATGGCTACACCTTC. As protein: CASSQSGVANYGYTF.

The rearrangement joins TRBV13 to TRBJ2-2; TRBD2 matches 11 bases. V shed 0 bases and J 1 base; nucleotides not matched to a gene: 1. The CDR3 is made up of 17 amino acids. The V gene's germline CDR1 is PRHDT and CDR2 FYEKMQ (reference sequence). The CDR3, as DNA: TGTGCCAGCAGCTTAGGCCTAGCGGGAGGGAACACCGGGGAGCTGTTTTTT. It translates to CASSLGLAGGNTGELFF.

This chain joins TRBV4-1 and TRBJ2-7; D call uncertain. Germline V gene data show CDR1 as MGHRA and CDR2 as YSYEKL. The CDR3 has 13 amino acids. Trimming pared 1 base from V and 6 bases from J, leaving 10 bases between. The DNA for the CDR3 is TGCGCCAGCAGCCAAGTTATAAGAGCCGAGCAGTACTTC. Its protein product is CASSQVIRAEQYF.

The rearrangement uses TRBV19 and TRBJ1-5; D remains ambiguous. CDR3 length: 13 amino acids. Germline lookup yields CDR1 LNHDA and CDR2 SQIVND (reference sequence). Trimming stripped 6 bases from V and 0 bases from J, with 6 bases between. The CDR3 sequence is CASRQISNQPQHF. The CDR3 DNA follows: TGTGCCAGTAGACAGATTAGCAATCAGCCCCAGCATTTT.

This sequence joins TRBV28 and TRBJ2-6; no reliable D call. There are 20 residues in the CDR3. Per germline, CDR1 MDHEN and CDR2 SYDVKM. V was cut by 6 bases and J by 0 bases, with 24 bases left in between. CDR3 nucleotide sequence: TGTGCCAGCAGCCCTAAATATAGGCCAGGCTTACACTCTGGGGCCAACGTCCTGACTTTC. Amino acids: CASSPKYRPGLHSGANVLTF.